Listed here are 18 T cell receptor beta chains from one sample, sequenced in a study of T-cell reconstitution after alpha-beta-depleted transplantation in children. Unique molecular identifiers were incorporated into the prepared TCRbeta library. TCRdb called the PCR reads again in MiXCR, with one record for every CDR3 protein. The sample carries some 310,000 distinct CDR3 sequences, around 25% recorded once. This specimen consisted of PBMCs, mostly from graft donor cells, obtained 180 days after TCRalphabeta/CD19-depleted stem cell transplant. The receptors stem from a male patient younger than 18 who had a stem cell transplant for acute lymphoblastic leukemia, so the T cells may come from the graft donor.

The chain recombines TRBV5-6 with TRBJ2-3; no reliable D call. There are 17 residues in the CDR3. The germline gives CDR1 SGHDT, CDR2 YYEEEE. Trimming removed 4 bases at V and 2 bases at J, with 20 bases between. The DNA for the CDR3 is TGTGCCAGCAGCGGTGACTCCGACCGGGTTCTCACAGATACGCAGTATTTT. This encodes CASSGDSDRVLTDTQYF.

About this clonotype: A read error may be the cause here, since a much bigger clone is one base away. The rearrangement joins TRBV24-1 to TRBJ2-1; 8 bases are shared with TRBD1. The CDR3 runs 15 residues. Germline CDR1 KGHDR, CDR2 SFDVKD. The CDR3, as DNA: TGTACCACCAGTGATGCCGGGACAGGCTACAATGAGCAGTTCTTC. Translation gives CTTSDAGTGYNEQFF.

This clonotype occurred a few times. The CDR3, as DNA: TGTGCCAGCGGGTTATACGAGCAGTACTTC. It yields the protein CASGLYEQYF. The chain joins TRBV27 to TRBJ2-7; no reliable D call. V shed 8 bases and J shed 4 bases, with 6 bases lying between them. The CDR3 is 10 amino acids. CDR1 is MNHEY, CDR2 SMNVEV, per germline (reference sequence).

CDR3 sequence: CASTDGLATAYEQYF. The CDR3 region has the DNA TGTGCCAGCACCGACGGACTAGCAACGGCCTACGAGCAGTACTTC. The chain carries TRBV6-1 and TRBJ2-7; 8 bases line up with TRBD2. V trimming: 7 bases; J trimming: 2 bases; junction bases outside the gene matches: 10. This CDR3 is 15 amino acids long. Germline V gene lookup returns CDR1 MNHNS and CDR2 SASEGT.

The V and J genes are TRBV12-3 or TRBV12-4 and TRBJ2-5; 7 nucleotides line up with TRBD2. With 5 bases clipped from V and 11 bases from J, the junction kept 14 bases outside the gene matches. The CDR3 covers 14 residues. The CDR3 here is CASSPVGGKRPQYF. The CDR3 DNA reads TGTGCCAGCAGTCCCGTCGGGGGGAAGAGGCCTCAGTACTTC.

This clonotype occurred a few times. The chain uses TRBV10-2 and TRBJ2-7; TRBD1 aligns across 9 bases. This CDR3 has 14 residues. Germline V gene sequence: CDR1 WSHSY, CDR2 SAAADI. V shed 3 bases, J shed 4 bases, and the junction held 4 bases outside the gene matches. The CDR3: CASSDGQGIYEQYF. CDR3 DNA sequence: TGCGCCAGCAGTGACGGACAGGGGATATACGAGCAGTACTTC.

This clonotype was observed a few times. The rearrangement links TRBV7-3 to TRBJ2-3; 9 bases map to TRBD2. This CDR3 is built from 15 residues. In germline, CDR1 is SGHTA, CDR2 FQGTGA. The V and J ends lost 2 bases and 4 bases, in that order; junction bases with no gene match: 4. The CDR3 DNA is TGTGCCAGCAGCTTACAGCGGGAGGTGGCAGATACGCAGTATTTT. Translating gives CASSLQREVADTQYF.

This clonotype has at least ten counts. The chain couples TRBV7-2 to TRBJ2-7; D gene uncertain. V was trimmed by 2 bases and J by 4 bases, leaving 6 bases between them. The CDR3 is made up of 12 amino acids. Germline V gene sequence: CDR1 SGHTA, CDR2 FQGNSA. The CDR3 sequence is CASSLNVYEQYF. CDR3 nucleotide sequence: TGTGCCAGCAGCTTAAATGTGTACGAGCAGTACTTC.

The CDR3 bases are TGCAGTGCCCCGAGCCCCGGACTAGCGCTTACAGATACGCAGTATTTT. It codes for CSAPSPGLALTDTQYF. The chain uses TRBV20-1 and TRBJ2-3; 9 positions match TRBD2. The CDR3 covers 16 residues. The ends lost 6 bases at V and 3 bases at J; junction bases unmatched: 13. CDR1 is DFQATT, CDR2 SNEGSKA, per germline (reference sequence).

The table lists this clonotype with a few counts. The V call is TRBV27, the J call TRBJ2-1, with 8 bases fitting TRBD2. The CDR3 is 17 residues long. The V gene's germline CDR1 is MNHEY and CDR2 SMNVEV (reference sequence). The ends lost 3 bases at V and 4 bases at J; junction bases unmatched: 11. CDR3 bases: TGTGCCAGCAGTTTTTCCGAGCGGGAGCCAAAATACAATGAGCAGTTCTTC. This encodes CASSFSEREPKYNEQFF.

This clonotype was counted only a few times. The CDR3 region has the DNA TGTGCCAGCAGCCTGACAGGGGCCGGGGAGCTGTTTTTT. Encoded protein: CASSLTGAGELFF. The chain employs TRBV7-9 and TRBJ2-2; 8 bases fit TRBD1. V shed 5 bases and J 6 bases; nucleotides not matched to a gene: 2. The length of the CDR3 is 13 residues. The germline CDR1 and CDR2 sequences are SEHNR and FQNEAQ (reference sequence). The variable domain in full, with the rest retrieved from reference TRBV7-9 and TRBJ2-2, is DTGVSQNPRHKITKRGQNVTFRCDPISEHNRLYWYRQTLGQGPEFLTYFQNEAQLEKSRLLSDRFSAERPKGSFSTLEIQRTEQGDSAMYLCASSLTGAGELFFGEGSRLTVL.

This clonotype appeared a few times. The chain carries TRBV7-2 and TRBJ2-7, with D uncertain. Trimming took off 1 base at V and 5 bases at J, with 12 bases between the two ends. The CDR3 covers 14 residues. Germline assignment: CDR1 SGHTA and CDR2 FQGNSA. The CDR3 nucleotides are TGTGCCAGCAGCTTAGTATGGAGAGGCCACGAGCAGTACTTC. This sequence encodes CASSLVWRGHEQYF.

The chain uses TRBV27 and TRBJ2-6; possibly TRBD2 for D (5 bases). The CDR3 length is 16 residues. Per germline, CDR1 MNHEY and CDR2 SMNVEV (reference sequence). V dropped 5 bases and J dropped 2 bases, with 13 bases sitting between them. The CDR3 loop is CASSPRGYAGANVLTF. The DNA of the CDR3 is TGTGCCAGCAGTCCTCGAGGGTATGCTGGGGCCAACGTCCTGACTTTC.

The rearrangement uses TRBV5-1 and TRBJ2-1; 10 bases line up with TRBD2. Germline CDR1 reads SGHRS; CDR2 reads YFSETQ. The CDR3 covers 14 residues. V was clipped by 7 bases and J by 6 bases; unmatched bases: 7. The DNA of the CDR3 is TGCGCCAGCGGGGAGAGCGGGAGGGCCAATGAGCAGTTCTTC. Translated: CASGESGRANEQFF.

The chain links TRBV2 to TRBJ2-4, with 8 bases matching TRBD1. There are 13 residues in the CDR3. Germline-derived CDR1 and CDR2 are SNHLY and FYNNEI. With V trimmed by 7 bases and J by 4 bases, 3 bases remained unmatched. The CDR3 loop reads CASMRQGKNIQYF. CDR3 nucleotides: TGTGCCAGCATGAGACAGGGGAAAAACATTCAGTACTTC. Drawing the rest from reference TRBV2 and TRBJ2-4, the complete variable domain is EPEVTQTPSHQVTQMGQEVILRCVPISNHLYFYWYRQILGQKVEFLVSFYNNEISEKSEIFDDQFSVERPDGSNFTLKIRSTKLEDSAMYFCASMRQGKNIQYFGAGTRLSVL.

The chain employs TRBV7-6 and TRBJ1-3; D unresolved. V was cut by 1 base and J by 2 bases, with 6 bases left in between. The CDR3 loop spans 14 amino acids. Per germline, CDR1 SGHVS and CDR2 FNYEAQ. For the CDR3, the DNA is TGTGCCAGCAGCTTAGTTAACCCTGGAAACACCATATATTTT. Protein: CASSLVNPGNTIYF.

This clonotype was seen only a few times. The CDR3 here is CASSQLGLGADTQYF. CDR3 nucleotide sequence: TGTGCCAGCAGCCAACTAGGGTTGGGAGCAGATACGCAGTATTTT. J is TRBJ2-3 and V is TRBV4-2; possibly TRBD2 for D (5 bases). The V and J ends lost 2 bases and 4 bases respectively, with 13 bases between them. Germline CDR1 LGHNA, CDR2 YNFKEQ. The CDR3 length is 15 residues.

The CDR3 bases are TGTGCCAGCAGTCCCCTCCCCAATACGTTCTACGAGCAGTACTTC. The encoded protein is CASSPLPNTFYEQYF. The V gene is TRBV27, the J gene TRBJ2-7; D is undetermined. Trimming cost V 5 bases and J 3 bases, with 17 bases left between them. Germline V lookup: CDR1 MNHEY, CDR2 SMNVEV (reference sequence). The CDR3 is 15 amino acids.